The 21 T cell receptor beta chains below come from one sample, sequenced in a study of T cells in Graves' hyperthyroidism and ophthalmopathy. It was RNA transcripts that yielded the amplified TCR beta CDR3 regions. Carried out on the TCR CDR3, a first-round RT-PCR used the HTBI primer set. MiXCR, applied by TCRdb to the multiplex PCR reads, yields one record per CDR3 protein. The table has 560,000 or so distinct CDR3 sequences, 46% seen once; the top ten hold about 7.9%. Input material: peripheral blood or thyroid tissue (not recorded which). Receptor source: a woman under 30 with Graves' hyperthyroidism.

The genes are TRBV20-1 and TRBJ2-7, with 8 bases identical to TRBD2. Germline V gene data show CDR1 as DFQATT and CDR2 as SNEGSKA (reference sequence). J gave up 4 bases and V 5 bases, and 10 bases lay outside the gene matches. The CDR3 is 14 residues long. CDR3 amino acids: CSAQKSGRRYEQYF. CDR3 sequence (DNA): TGCAGTGCTCAGAAAAGCGGGAGAAGGTACGAGCAGTACTTC.

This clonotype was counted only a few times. CDR3 sequence (DNA): TGTGCCAGTAGTATAGCAGGGCAGGGTAACTATGGCTACACCTTC. This translates into CASSIAGQGNYGYTF. The J gene is TRBJ1-2, the V gene TRBV19; weak D call: TRBD1 (5 bases). Germline V CDR1 and CDR2: LNHDA, SQIVND (reference sequence). The V end was cut by 1 base, the J end by 1 base, with 10 bases between. The CDR3 covers 15 residues.

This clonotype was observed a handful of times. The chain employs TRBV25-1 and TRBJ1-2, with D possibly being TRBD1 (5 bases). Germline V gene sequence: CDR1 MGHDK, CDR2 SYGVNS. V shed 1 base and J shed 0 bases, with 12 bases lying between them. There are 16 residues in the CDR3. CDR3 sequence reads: CASSEFFGGANYGYTF. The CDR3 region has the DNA TGTGCCAGCAGTGAATTTTTTGGGGGAGCTAACTATGGCTACACCTTC.

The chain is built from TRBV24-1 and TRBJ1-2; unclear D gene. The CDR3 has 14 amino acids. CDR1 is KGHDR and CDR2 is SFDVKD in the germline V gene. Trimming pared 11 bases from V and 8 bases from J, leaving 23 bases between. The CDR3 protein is CASSSPAFVYGYTF. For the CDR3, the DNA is TGTGCCAGTAGTTCCCCAGCCTTCGTTTACGGCTACACCTTC.

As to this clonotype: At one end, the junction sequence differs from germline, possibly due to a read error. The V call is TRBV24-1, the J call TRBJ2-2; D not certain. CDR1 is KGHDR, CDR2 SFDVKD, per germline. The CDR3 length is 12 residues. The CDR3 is CATASGTGQLFF. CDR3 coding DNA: TGTGCCACCGCCTCTGGCACCGGGCAGCTGTTTTTT.

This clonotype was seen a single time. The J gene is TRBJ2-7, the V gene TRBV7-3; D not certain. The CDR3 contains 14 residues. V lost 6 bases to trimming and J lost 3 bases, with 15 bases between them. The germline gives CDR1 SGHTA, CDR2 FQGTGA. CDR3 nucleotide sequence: TGTGCCAGCAGTTACGTGGCAGATCTCTACGAGCAGTACTTC. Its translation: CASSYVADLYEQYF.

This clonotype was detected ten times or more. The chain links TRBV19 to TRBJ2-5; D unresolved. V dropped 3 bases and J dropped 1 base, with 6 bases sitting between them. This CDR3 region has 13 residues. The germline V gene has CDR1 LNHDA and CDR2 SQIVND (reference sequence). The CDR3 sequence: CASSIGRQETQYF. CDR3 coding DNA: TGTGCCAGTAGTATCGGCCGCCAAGAGACCCAGTACTTC.

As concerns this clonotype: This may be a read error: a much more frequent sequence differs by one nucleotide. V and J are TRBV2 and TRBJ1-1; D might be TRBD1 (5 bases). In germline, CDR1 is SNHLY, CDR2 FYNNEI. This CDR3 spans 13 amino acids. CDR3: CASSGGTVTEASF. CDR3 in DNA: TGTGCCAGCAGCGGGGGAACAGTTACTGAAGCTTCCTTT.

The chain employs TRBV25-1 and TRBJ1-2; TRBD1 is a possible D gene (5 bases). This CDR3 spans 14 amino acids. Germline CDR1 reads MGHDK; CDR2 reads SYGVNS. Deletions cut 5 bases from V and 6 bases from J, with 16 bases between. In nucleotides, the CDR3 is TGTGCCAGCAGTTCGTACTTGGGACGAGATGGCTACACCTTC. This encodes CASSSYLGRDGYTF.

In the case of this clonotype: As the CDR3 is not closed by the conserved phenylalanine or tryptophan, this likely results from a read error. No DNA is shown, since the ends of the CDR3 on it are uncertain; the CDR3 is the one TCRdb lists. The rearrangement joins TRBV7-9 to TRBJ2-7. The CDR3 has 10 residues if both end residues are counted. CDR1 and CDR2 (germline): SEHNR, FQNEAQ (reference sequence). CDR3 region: CASSSERRTS.

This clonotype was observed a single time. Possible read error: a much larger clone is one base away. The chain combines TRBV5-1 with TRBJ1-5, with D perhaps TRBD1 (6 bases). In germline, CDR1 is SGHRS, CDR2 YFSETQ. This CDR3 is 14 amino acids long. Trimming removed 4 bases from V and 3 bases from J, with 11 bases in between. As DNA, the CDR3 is TGCGCCAGCAGCCCGAGACAGGTCAATCAGCCCCAGCATTTT. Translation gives CASSPRQVNQPQHF.

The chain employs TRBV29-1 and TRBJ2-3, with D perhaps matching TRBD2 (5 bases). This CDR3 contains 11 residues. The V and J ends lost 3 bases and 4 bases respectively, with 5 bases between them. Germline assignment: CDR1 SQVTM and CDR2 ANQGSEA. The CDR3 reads CSVERADTQYF. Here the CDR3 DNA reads TGCAGCGTTGAGAGGGCAGATACGCAGTATTTT.

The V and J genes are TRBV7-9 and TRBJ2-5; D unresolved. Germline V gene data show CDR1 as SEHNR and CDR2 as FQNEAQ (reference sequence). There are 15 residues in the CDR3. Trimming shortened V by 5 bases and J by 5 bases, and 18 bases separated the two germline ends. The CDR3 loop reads CASSQEVILRETQYF. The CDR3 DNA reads TGTGCCAGCAGCCAAGAAGTAATTCTGAGGGAGACCCAGTACTTC. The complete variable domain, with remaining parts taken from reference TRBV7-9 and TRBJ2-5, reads DTGVSQNPRHKITKRGQNVTFRCDPISEHNRLYWYRQTLGQGPEFLTYFQNEAQLEKSRLLSDRFSAERPKGSFSTLEIQRTEQGDSAMYLCASSQEVILRETQYFGPGTRLLVL.

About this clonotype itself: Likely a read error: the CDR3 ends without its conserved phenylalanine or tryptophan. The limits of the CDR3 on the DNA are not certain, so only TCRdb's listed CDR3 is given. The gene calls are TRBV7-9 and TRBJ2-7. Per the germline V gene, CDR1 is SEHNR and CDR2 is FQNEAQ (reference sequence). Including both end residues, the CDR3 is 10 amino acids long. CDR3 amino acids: CASATYERYL.

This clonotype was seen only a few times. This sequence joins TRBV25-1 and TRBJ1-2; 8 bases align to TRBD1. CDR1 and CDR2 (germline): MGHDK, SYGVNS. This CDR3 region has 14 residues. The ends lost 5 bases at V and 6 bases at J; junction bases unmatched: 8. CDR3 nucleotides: TGTGCCAGCAGTTTATCCCGACAGGGGAATGGCTACACCTTC. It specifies CASSLSRQGNGYTF.

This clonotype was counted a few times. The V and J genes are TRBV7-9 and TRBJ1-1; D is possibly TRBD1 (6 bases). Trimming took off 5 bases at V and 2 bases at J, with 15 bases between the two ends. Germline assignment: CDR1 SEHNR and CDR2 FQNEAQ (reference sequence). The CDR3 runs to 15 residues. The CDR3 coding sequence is TGTGCCAGCAGCGGACTGGGGGGCCGAAACACTGAAGCTTTCTTT. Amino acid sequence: CASSGLGGRNTEAFF.

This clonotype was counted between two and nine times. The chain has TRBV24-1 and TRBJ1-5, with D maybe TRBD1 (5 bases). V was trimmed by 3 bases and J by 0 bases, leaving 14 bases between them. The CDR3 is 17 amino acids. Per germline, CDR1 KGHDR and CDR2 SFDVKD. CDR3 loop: CATSDADSQYSNQPQHF. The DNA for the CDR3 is TGTGCCACCAGTGATGCCGACAGCCAGTATAGCAATCAGCCCCAGCATTTT.

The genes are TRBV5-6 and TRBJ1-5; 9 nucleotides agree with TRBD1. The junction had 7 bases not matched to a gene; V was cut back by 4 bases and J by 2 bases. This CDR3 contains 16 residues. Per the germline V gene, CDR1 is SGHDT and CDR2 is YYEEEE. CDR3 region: CASSETGGRGNQPQHF. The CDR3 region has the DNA TGTGCCAGCAGCGAAACAGGGGGCCGTGGCAATCAGCCCCAGCATTTT.

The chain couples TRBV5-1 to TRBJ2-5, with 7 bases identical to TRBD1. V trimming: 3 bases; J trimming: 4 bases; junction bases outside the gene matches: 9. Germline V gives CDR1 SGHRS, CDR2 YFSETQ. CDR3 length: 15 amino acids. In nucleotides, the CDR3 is TGCGCCAGCAGCTCCCACCCGTACAGGGGAGAGACCCAGTACTTC. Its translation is CASSSHPYRGETQYF.

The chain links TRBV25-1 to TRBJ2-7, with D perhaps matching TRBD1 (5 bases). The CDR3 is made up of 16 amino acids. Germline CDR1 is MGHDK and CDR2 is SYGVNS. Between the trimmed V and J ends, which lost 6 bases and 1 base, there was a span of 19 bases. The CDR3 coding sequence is TGTGCCAGCAGCGGCCAGGTGGCAGGGCCATCCTACGAGCAGTACTTC. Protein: CASSGQVAGPSYEQYF.

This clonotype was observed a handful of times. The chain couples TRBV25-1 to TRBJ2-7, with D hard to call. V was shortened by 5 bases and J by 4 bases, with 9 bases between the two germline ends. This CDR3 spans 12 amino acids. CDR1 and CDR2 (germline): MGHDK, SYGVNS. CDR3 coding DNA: TGTGCCAGCAGTCGTCTTCAGTACGAGCAGTACTTC. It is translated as CASSRLQYEQYF.